The 9 T cell receptor beta chains below were found in one sample sequenced in a study of vaccination and CD4 T cells after COVID-19. Sequenced with the Oncomine TCR Beta short-read assay was DNA taken from cultured CD4+ T cells. TCRdb re-called the PCR reads with MiXCR, one entry per CDR3 protein. The sample has tens of thousands of distinct CDR3 sequences, roughly half seen once. As for treatment: approximately nine-day PBMC culture with coronavirus spike peptide pools or control peptides (ViraFEST assay). Their target antigens are unknown. Sequencing was done on a sample of CD4+ T cells from blood, cultured in vitro. These receptors all come from a human donor who had recovered from COVID-19.

V usage is TRBV12-3 or TRBV12-4 and J usage is TRBJ2-7; D perhaps matches TRBD2 (5 bases). Trimming cost V 3 bases and J 6 bases, with 12 bases left between them. This CDR3 is 13 amino acids long. CDR3 DNA sequence: TGTGCCAGCAGTTTGGCCGGGGTCGGCGAGCAGTACTTC. Protein: CASSLAGVGEQYF.

The chain's CDR3 is CASSLKENQPQHF. The CDR3 DNA reads as TGTGCCAGCAGTTTAAAAGAGAATCAGCCCCAGCATTTT. The chain employs TRBV27 and TRBJ1-5; D call uncertain. CDR3 size: 13 residues. The V gene's germline CDR1 is MNHEY and CDR2 SMNVEV (reference sequence). The V gene lost 2 bases and the J gene lost 4 bases, with 6 bases spanning the gap.

The chain recombines TRBV11-2 with TRBJ2-5; 10 bases fit TRBD2. After removal of 1 base from V and 6 bases from J, the junction contained 5 bases not matched to a gene. This CDR3 comprises 15 residues. Germline CDR1 reads SGHAT; CDR2 reads FQNNGV. CDR3 nucleotides: TGTGCCAGCAGCTTAGCTAGCGGGAGTAGACAGACCCAGTACTTC. Translated: CASSLASGSRQTQYF.

This clonotype turned up a few times. V usage is TRBV28 and J usage is TRBJ1-6; 9 bases map to TRBD1. The germline gives CDR1 MDHEN, CDR2 SYDVKM. The V gene end was trimmed by 6 bases and the J gene end by 8 bases; junction bases not matched to a gene: 5. The CDR3 extends over 14 amino acids. Written as DNA, the CDR3 is TGTGCCAGCAGCCTGGGGACAGGGTATTCACCCCTCCACTTT. It specifies CASSLGTGYSPLHF.

The chain recombines TRBV20-1 with TRBJ2-5; D not resolved. Germline CDR1 is DFQATT and CDR2 is SNEGSKA (reference sequence). This CDR3 region has 11 residues. V lost 0 bases and J 5 bases, leaving 4 bases between the germline ends. The CDR3 protein is CSARDWETQYF. As DNA, the CDR3 is TGCAGTGCTAGAGATTGGGAGACCCAGTACTTC.

The J gene is TRBJ2-3, the V gene TRBV6-1; 10 nucleotides match TRBD1. This CDR3 has 17 residues. Germline V lookup: CDR1 MNHNS, CDR2 SASEGT. Losses at the gene ends were 5 bases for V and 5 bases for J; bases not matched to a gene: 13. The CDR3, as DNA: TGTGCCAGCAGTCCCCAGTCCCGGACAGGGGGTAGAGATACGCAGTATTTT. It translates to CASSPQSRTGGRDTQYF.

The V call is TRBV7-8, the J call TRBJ2-1; D might be TRBD2 (6 bases). The CDR3 covers 13 residues. V lost 5 bases and J 9 bases, leaving 14 bases between the germline ends. Germline CDR1 is SGHVS and CDR2 is FQNEAQ. This chain's CDR3 is CASSGGQAAEQFF. The DNA for the CDR3 is TGTGCCAGCAGCGGAGGGCAGGCCGCTGAGCAGTTCTTC.

V is TRBV2 and J is TRBJ1-3, with D unresolved. CDR3 size: 14 residues. The germline gives CDR1 SNHLY, CDR2 FYNNEI. The CDR3, as DNA: TGTGCAGACCTTGACATCAGATCTGGAAACACCATATATTTT. It encodes CADLDIRSGNTIYF.

This clonotype was detected only a few times. This rearrangement joins TRBV6-1 to TRBJ2-3, with D possibly matching TRBD1 (6 bases). The CDR3 length is 15 residues. CDR1 is MNHNS, CDR2 SASEGT, per germline. The V end was cut by 6 bases, the J end by 2 bases, with 15 bases between. Written as DNA, the CDR3 is TGTGCCAGCAGCCTCCAGACAGGATACACAGATACGCAGTATTTT. Its translation is CASSLQTGYTDTQYF.